The clone carrying this TCR beta chain has at least ten counts. The antigen is undetermined. The library was built from 400 ng RNA with molecular barcoded adaptors for alpha/delta and beta/gamma chains. One entry per CDR3 protein, called by TCRdb with MiXCR from the reads. The sample comprises tens of thousands of distinct CDR3 sequences, roughly 18% of which are singletons, and more than 12% rests with the top ten. The data were obtained in a study of read filtering for tumor transcriptome and immune sequencing. For the study at large: Per sample, TCR-region reads ranged about 4.05 to 11 million by IR-seq, roughly 85 to 1,300 by RNA-seq. Whole-study findings and limits: In IR-seq, single-read clonotypes were roughly 80% of clonotypes but around 3.5% of reads.

With V trimmed by 7 bases and J by 1 base, 6 bases remained unmatched. This CDR3 comprises 15 residues. Germline V gene data show CDR1 as SGHRS and CDR2 as YFSETQ. What was sequenced was a population of CD138-negative cells sorted from bone marrow. The rearrangement joins TRBV5-1 to TRBJ2-3, with 10 positions matching TRBD2. The clonotype comes from a donor aged 40 or older with multiple myeloma. The CDR3 DNA reads TGCGCCAGCGGCCGGCTAGCGGGGGGCACAGATACGCAGTATTTT. This codes for CASGRLAGGTDTQYF.